This TCR beta chain came from a study of lymphopenia after photon versus proton radiotherapy. General study results and limits: Post-nadir TCR diversity decline inversely tracked overall survival among those who died. Under photons, naive T cells and diversity fell while effector/memory populations rose.

The protocol was immunoSEQ multiplex PCR, while the TCRdb copy is restricted to in-frame clones and leaves out a portion. The sample comprises about 49,000 clones, more than 70% of which are singletons, and about 29% rests with the top ten. The CDR3 runs to 16 residues. Trimming pared 6 bases from V and 0 bases from J, leaving 15 bases between. The germline V gene encodes CDR1 SGHTA and CDR2 FQGNSA. On this clone itself: Its antigen is undetermined.

The rearrangement uses TRBV7-2 and TRBJ2-1, with D maybe TRBD1 (6 bases). The clonotype originates from a man aged 50-59 years with gastric cancer. Sequences were derived from peripheral blood, sampled from a patient treated with photon-based radiotherapy. This CDR3 is CASRPLTGLSYNEQFF. The CDR3 region has the DNA TGTGCCAGCAGGCCCCTCACAGGGCTCTCCTACAATGAGCAGTTCTTC.